The clone carrying this TCR beta chain was seen more than once but under ten times. Its antigen is unidentified. This sample is drawn from a study of Ad26.COV2.S vaccination and SARS-CoV-2 variants. Study background: Donor participated within the Ad26.COV2.S arm of the COV1001 trial. Once, or twice with 56 days between doses, Ad26.COV2.S was given intramuscularly. General study findings and limits: There was reportedly substantial breadth in spike-specific CD8+ and CD4+ T cell responses after vaccination.

Treatment here: some 20 received Ad26.COV2.S at low or high dose, single or two shots; about 5 received placebo; per-sample allocation not given. Sample collection was performed on day 63 after the first vaccine or placebo injection. The CDR3 is 14 amino acids. CDR1 is LGHDT and CDR2 is YNNKEL in the germline V gene (reference sequence). V shed 1 base and J shed 8 bases, with 11 bases lying between them. The protocol was immunoSEQ multiplex PCR, while the TCRdb copy is restricted to in-frame clones and leaves out a portion. The sample contains around 340,000 clones, around 88% of which appear only once.

The sequences come from peripheral blood, collected in a trial of Ad26.COV2.S vaccine versus placebo. The sequence came from a person between 18 and 60 years old who received the Ad26.COV2.S COVID-19 vaccine or a placebo. V usage is TRBV3-1 (or the pseudogene TRBV3-2) and J usage is TRBJ2-2; perhaps TRBD2 as D (6 bases). CDR3 amino acids: CASSQAAGRGELFF. In DNA, the CDR3 is TGTGCCAGCAGCCAAGCTGCGGGGCGGGGGGAGCTGTTTTTT.